This T cell receptor beta chain was sequenced for a study of T cells after somatic rescue of genetic block. Repertoires were generated with immunoSEQ multiplex PCR, while TCRdb's copy carries only in-frame clones and drops some. The sample yields 70,000 to 95,000 clones, around 89% seen once. CDR1 LNHNV and CDR2 YYDKDF come from the germline V gene (reference sequence). This CDR3 is built from 17 residues. The trim removed 0 bases at V and 0 bases at J, leaving 3 bases unmatched. This sequence joins TRBV15 and TRBJ2-1; 9 nucleotides align to TRBD2. Sequencing was done on a sample of peripheral blood mononuclear cells (PBMCs). This sequence originates from a woman between 18 and 29 years old. The CDR3 protein is CATSRDLAGSSYNEQFF. The CDR3 DNA reads as TGTGCCACCAGCAGAGATCTAGCGGGGAGCTCCTACAATGAGCAGTTCTTC.